The subject of this entry is one TCR beta chain. The antigen is unknown. The germline gene is not matched at one end of the junction; a read error may be the cause. All patients picked for sequencing had shown, by flow cytometry, an expansion of CD8+CD57+ cells. Severe acquired aplastic anemia was diagnosed in all patients. None of the patients had been given any therapy when their blood was sampled. Genomic DNA was employed as the template in profiling TCR beta VDJ and CDR3. TCRdb re-called the reads through MiXCR, storing one row per CDR3 protein. This table has approximately 250,000 distinct CDR3 sequences, around 82% appearing once. The entry originates in a study of CD8+CD57+ T cells in acquired aplastic anemia. Looking at the study overall: Recorded DNA amounts for sorted CD4+ and CD8+ cells had an average of approximately 3 ug.

Overall study findings and caveats: Patients and controls shared nearly 30 CD8+ CDR3 sequences, highly expressed in patients.

In germline, CDR1 is SGHRS, CDR2 YFSETQ. This CDR3 is built from 16 residues. The sequence was obtained from a human donor with aplastic anemia. Sequenced: sorted CD4+, CD8+, or CD8+CD57+ T cells (not recorded which) from PBMCs. This chain connects TRBV5-1 to TRBJ2-7; 7 bases fit TRBD1. CDR3 region: CASSHQDRHIDYGQYF. CDR3 nucleotide sequence: TGCGCCAGCAGTCACCAGGACAGGCATATCGACTACGGGCAGTACTTC.